The sample holds many counts of the clone carrying this T cell receptor (beta chain). The sample originates from a study of T cells in Graves' hyperthyroidism and ophthalmopathy. Regions amplified from RNA transcripts were the TCR beta CDR3 regions. Primed by the HTBI set, a first-round RT-PCR was run on the TCR CDR3. TCRdb reprocessed the multiplex PCR reads via MiXCR and lists one record per CDR3 protein. The sample carries about 700,000 distinct CDR3 sequences, 11% to 15% recorded once. The length of the CDR3 is 14 residues. The V end lost 3 bases, the J end lost 6 bases, and 9 bases lay between the germline ends. Germline CDR1 reads SGHTA; CDR2 reads FQGNSA. The study defined stable Graves' hyperthyroidism as no ophthalmopathy progression within 18 months. PBMCs stemmed from less than 13 ml fresh peripheral blood.

The chain uses TRBV7-2 and TRBJ1-6; D is unclear. What was sequenced was blood. This TCR came from a woman in her late teens or twenties with Graves' hyperthyroidism. The CDR3 coding sequence is TGTGCCAGCAGCTTGAAATTCGGTAATTCACCCCTCCACTTT. Encoded protein: CASSLKFGNSPLHF.